The 14 T cell receptor beta chains in this list originate from one sample, sequenced in a study of Ad26.COV2.S vaccination and SARS-CoV-2 variants (dated by TCRdb to about 2021). Libraries came from the immunoSEQ multiplex PCR assay. TCRdb obtained this table from immuneACCESS and retained in-frame rearrangements with V and J assigned. These tables miss some clones; where compared with another copy, unresolved V genes account for less than half of the shortfall, and the remainder is unexplained. In this sample the table shows about 390,000 clones, over 80% of which occur a single time. Of the sample, 1.5% to 2% falls within the top ten clones. The sample's treatment or condition, from its label and the paper: some 19 received Ad26.COV2.S at low or high dose, single or two shots; a few received placebo; per-sample allocation not given. Repertoires of vaccine and placebo recipients were sequenced from samples collected on day 63 after the first injection.

The sequencing used peripheral blood, collected in a trial of Ad26.COV2.S vaccine versus placebo. The receptors derive from a person aged 18-60 years who received the Ad26.COV2.S COVID-19 vaccine or a placebo.

DNA of the CDR3: TGTGCCAGCAGTGCCGGGACAGGGAGGGAAAAACTGTTTTTT. Amino acid sequence: CASSAGTGREKLFF. The J gene is TRBJ1-4, the V gene TRBV28; 9 nucleotides match TRBD1. CDR3 length: 14 amino acids. Germline V lookup: CDR1 MDHEN, CDR2 SYDVKM. V lost 5 bases and J lost 8; bases outside the gene matches: 6.

This clone was found once. The chain uses TRBV6-5 and TRBJ2-1; 8 bases match TRBD1. Trimming cost V 6 bases and J 8 bases; bases outside gene matches: 9. The CDR3 has 14 residues. Per the germline V gene, CDR1 is MNHEY and CDR2 is SVGAGI. The CDR3 region has the DNA TGTGCCAGCAGATGGACAGGGACAACCGATGAGCAGTTCTTC. The encoded protein is CASRWTGTTDEQFF.

The rearrangement links TRBV5-6 to TRBJ1-5, with TRBD1 as a possible D gene (5 bases). The CDR3 covers 14 residues. V shed 0 bases and J shed 5 bases, with 9 bases lying between them. Looked up from germline, CDR1 is SGHDT and CDR2 is YYEEEE. Here the CDR3 reads CASSLAGFDQPQHF. The CDR3 region has the DNA TGTGCCAGCAGCTTGGCAGGGTTTGATCAGCCCCAGCATTTT. The complete variable domain, with remaining parts taken from reference TRBV5-6 and TRBJ1-5, reads DAGVTQSPTHLIKTRGQQVTLRCSPKSGHDTVSWYQQALGQGPQFIFQYYEEEERQRGNFPDRFSGHQFPNYSSELNVNALLLGDSALYLCASSLAGFDQPQHFGDGTRLSIL.

This chain uses TRBV27 with TRBJ1-5; D might be TRBD1 (6 bases). This CDR3 has 13 amino acids. The ends were cut back, 5 bases at V and 4 bases at J, with 9 bases in the middle. The germline CDR1 and CDR2 sequences are MNHEY and SMNVEV (reference sequence). CDR3 in amino acids: CASSIGTNQPQHF. As DNA, the CDR3 is TGTGCCAGCAGTATCGGGACAAATCAGCCCCAGCATTTT.

This chain joins TRBV7-8 and TRBJ2-3, with a tentative D call TRBD1 (6 bases). Germline loops: CDR1 SGHVS, CDR2 FQNEAQ. Deletions cut 1 base from V and 1 base from J, with 27 bases between. The CDR3 is 21 residues long. DNA of the CDR3: TGTGCCAGCAGCTTAGTTAGTCTCAAAACCAGGGGTAGACCCCGCACAGATACGCAGTATTTT. As protein: CASSLVSLKTRGRPRTDTQYF.

This chain uses TRBV7-2 with TRBJ2-5, with D perhaps TRBD2 (5 bases). V lost 0 bases and J 5 bases, leaving 19 bases between the germline ends. CDR3 length: 17 residues. Germline-derived CDR1 and CDR2 are SGHTA and FQGNSA. CDR3 DNA: TGTGCCAGCAGCTTAGCGCCCCCTCCTCTAGCTGGGGAGACCCAGTACTTC. It specifies CASSLAPPPLAGETQYF.

A single count supports this clone. Other DNA variants within this sample encode the same CDR3. The chain employs TRBV27 and TRBJ2-7; D is unresolved. Germline CDR1 reads MNHEY; CDR2 reads SMNVEV (reference sequence). The CDR3 sequence is 14 residues long. Trimming pared 2 bases from V and 0 bases from J, leaving 8 bases between. CDR3 in DNA: TGTGCCAGCAGTTTAAGCAGGAGCTCCTACGAGCAGTACTTC. Translated: CASSLSRSSYEQYF.

J is TRBJ2-1 and V is TRBV7-9; 12 bases agree with TRBD1. V gave up 5 bases and J gave up 6 bases; unmatched junction bases: 5. Germline CDR1 is SEHNR and CDR2 is FQNEAQ (reference sequence). This CDR3 spans 15 amino acids. The CDR3 is CASSPRDRGLNEQFF. CDR3 nucleotides: TGTGCCAGCAGCCCCCGGGACAGGGGGCTCAATGAGCAGTTCTTC.

The V gene is TRBV9, the J gene TRBJ1-2; 9 nucleotides line up with TRBD1. The CDR3 is 14 amino acids. The V segment lost 3 bases and the J segment 7 bases; nucleotides outside the gene matches: 7. Germline assignment: CDR1 SGDLS and CDR2 YYNGEE. The CDR3 region is CASSEDRGFGGYTF. The CDR3 region has the DNA TGTGCCAGCAGCGAGGACAGGGGTTTTGGTGGCTACACCTTC.

This chain connects TRBV5-8 to TRBJ2-1; tentative D call: TRBD1 (6 bases). Trimming shortened V by 0 bases and J by 7 bases, and 17 bases separated the two germline ends. Germline lookup yields CDR1 SGHTS and CDR2 YDEGEE. The CDR3 length is 16 residues. CDR3 sequence (DNA): TGTGCCAGCAGCTTGGCCTGGTCTGGGGGCTGGAATGAGCAGTTCTTC. Amino acids: CASSLAWSGGWNEQFF. Full variable domain (missing parts from reference TRBV5-8 and TRBJ2-1): EAGVTQSPTHLIKTRGQQATLRCSPISGHTSVYWYQQALGLGLQFLLWYDEGEERNRGNFPPRFSGRQFPNYSSELNVNALELEDSALYLCASSLAWSGGWNEQFFGPGTRLTVL.

The sample holds a few counts of this clone. This chain connects TRBV11-3 to TRBJ1-2; 12 nucleotides align to TRBD1. The germline CDR1 and CDR2 sequences are SGHNT and YENEEA. This CDR3 is 16 amino acids long. V shed 3 bases, J shed 7 bases, and the junction held 9 bases outside the gene matches. Written as DNA, the CDR3 is TGTGCCAGCAGCTTCGGGACAGGGGGCAACGTCGTTGGCTACACCTTC. This gives the protein CASSFGTGGNVVGYTF.

The chain carries TRBV28 and TRBJ1-2; 9 nucleotides match TRBD1. The CDR3 runs 13 residues. V was clipped by 3 bases and J by 7 bases; unmatched bases: 3. Germline V lookup: CDR1 MDHEN, CDR2 SYDVKM. The CDR3 region has the DNA TGTGCCAGCAGTTTCCCACAGGGGGCTGGCTACACCTTC. Translating it yields CASSFPQGAGYTF.

The chain is built from TRBV9 and TRBJ2-3; TRBD2 might be the D (5 bases). The length of the CDR3 is 15 residues. V was cut by 0 bases and J by 0 bases, with 8 bases left in between. The germline V gene encodes CDR1 SGDLS and CDR2 YYNGEE. The CDR3 bases are TGTGCCAGCAGCGTAGCTAGCCCTAGCACAGATACGCAGTATTTT. Protein: CASSVASPSTDTQYF.

This clone was counted once. This chain links TRBV7-2 with TRBJ2-1, with TRBD1 as a possible D gene (5 bases). Trimming removed 1 base from V and 5 bases from J, with 12 bases in between. Per the germline V gene, CDR1 is SGHTA and CDR2 is FQGNSA. This CDR3 has 15 residues. In nucleotides, the CDR3 is TGTGCCAGCAGCTTAGATAGGACACGTAACAATGAGCAGTTCTTC. It translates to CASSLDRTRNNEQFF.